These 14 T cell receptor beta chains were sequenced from one sample in a study of blood T cell repertoires in COVID-19. TCRdb's copy holds only in-frame clones and misses some; the assay was immunoSEQ multiplex PCR. The table shows about 87,000 clones, with around 86% occurring only once. Sample: peripheral blood. The receptors shown here come from a woman older than 75 with acute or convalescent COVID-19.

The rearrangement uses TRBV27 and TRBJ2-1, with 10 nucleotides matching TRBD2. Trimming at V came to 5 bases and at J to 2 bases, leaving 12 bases not matched to a gene. CDR3 length: 18 residues. Germline assignment: CDR1 MNHEY and CDR2 SMNVEV (reference sequence). CDR3 sequence: CASSPSGGPGSPYNEQFF. The CDR3 DNA reads TGTGCCAGCAGTCCTAGCGGGGGCCCCGGAAGCCCCTACAATGAGCAGTTCTTC.

The rearrangement joins TRBV30 to TRBJ1-3, with D possibly matching TRBD1 (6 bases). V was pared by 3 bases and J by 1 base, with 10 bases between. Germline loops: CDR1 GTSNPN, CDR2 SVGIG (reference sequence). This CDR3 contains 14 residues. The CDR3 region has the DNA TGTGCCTGGAGGCACAGGGTTTCTGGAAACACCATATATTTT. This codes for CAWRHRVSGNTIYF.

CDR3 sequence: CATSLLDRGGTF. As DNA, the CDR3 is TGTGCCACCTCCCTTTTAGACCGTGGAGGGACCTTC. The chain is built from TRBV28 and TRBJ1-2; D is unclear. Trimming pared 10 bases from V and 14 bases from J, leaving 23 bases between. The CDR3 runs to 12 residues. Germline V gene data show CDR1 as MDHEN and CDR2 as SYDVKM.

The V call is TRBV7-9, the J call TRBJ2-7; D perhaps matches TRBD1 (6 bases). V was shortened by 1 base and J by 3 bases, with 16 bases between the two germline ends. The CDR3 runs to 16 residues. Germline CDR1 is SEHNR and CDR2 is FQNEAQ (reference sequence). CDR3 DNA: TGTGCCAGCAGCTTAGAGACGGGACATTTACTCTACGAGCAGTACTTC. The encoded protein is CASSLETGHLLYEQYF. The full variable domain, in which reference TRBV7-9 and TRBJ2-7 provide the parts outside the CDR3, is DTGVSQNPRHKITKRGQNVTFRCDPISEHNRLYWYRQTLGQGPEFLTYFQNEAQLEKSRLLSDRFSAERPKGSFSTLEIQRTEQGDSAMYLCASSLETGHLLYEQYFGPGTRLTVT.

The chain carries TRBV27 and TRBJ2-1, with D possibly TRBD2 on 6 matching bases. Germline CDR1 and CDR2: MNHEY and SMNVEV (reference sequence). The CDR3 is 17 amino acids. The V gene lost 7 bases and the J gene lost 3 bases, with 22 bases spanning the gap. The CDR3 loop reads CASNQRQRAGGYNEQFF. The CDR3 coding sequence is TGTGCCAGCAATCAGAGACAGCGGGCTGGCGGCTACAATGAGCAGTTCTTC.

The chain carries TRBV11-2 and TRBJ2-5, with a possible D match to TRBD1 (6 bases). Germline V lookup: CDR1 SGHAT, CDR2 FQNNGV. V was trimmed by 2 bases and J by 6 bases, leaving 22 bases between them. This CDR3 has 17 amino acids. The CDR3 here is CASSLPKTGSKQKTQYF. The CDR3 coding sequence is TGTGCCAGCAGCTTACCAAAGACAGGCTCAAAGCAAAAGACCCAGTACTTC. The variable domain in full, completed from reference TRBV11-2 and TRBJ2-5, reads EAGVAQSPRYKIIEKRQSVAFWCNPISGHATLYWYQQILGQGPKLLIQFQNNGVVDDSQLPKDRFSAERLKGVDSTLKIQPAKLEDSAVYLCASSLPKTGSKQKTQYFGPGTRLLVL.

The gene calls are TRBV19 and TRBJ2-1; TRBD1 matches at 10 bases. Germline-derived CDR1 and CDR2 are LNHDA and SQIVND (reference sequence). CDR3 length equals 15 residues. J gave up 4 bases and V 7 bases, and 7 bases lay outside the gene matches. The DNA for the CDR3 is TGTGCCAGTACTGCCGGGACAGGGGTTTACAATGAGCAGTTCTTC. It is translated as CASTAGTGVYNEQFF.

The rearrangement uses TRBV7-2 and TRBJ2-7, with TRBD1 matching 10 bases. J was trimmed by 7 bases and V by 4 bases; bases with no gene match: 10. Germline V gene data show CDR1 as SGHTA and CDR2 as FQGNSA. The CDR3 totals 15 residues. The CDR3, as DNA: TGTGCCAGCAGCTCCCGGGACAGGGGAACCGGAGAGCAGTACTTC. As protein: CASSSRDRGTGEQYF.

The chain uses TRBV18 and TRBJ1-1; 8 positions agree with TRBD1. The V gene's germline CDR1 is KGHSH and CDR2 LQKENI. V gave up 6 bases and J gave up 1 base; unmatched junction bases: 4. This CDR3 contains 14 residues. This CDR3 reads CASSFDRGNTEAFF. The DNA for the CDR3 is TGTGCCAGCTCCTTCGACAGGGGGAACACTGAAGCTTTCTTT.

The DNA of the CDR3 is TGTGCCAGCAGTTACCGGTACGAGCAGTACTTC. Protein sequence: CASSYRYEQYF. The rearrangement links TRBV6-5 to TRBJ2-7, with D hard to call. This CDR3 contains 11 residues. V shed 2 bases and J shed 4 bases, with 3 bases lying between them. Germline assignment: CDR1 MNHEY and CDR2 SVGAGI.

This chain uses TRBV20-1 with TRBJ1-2; 9 bases line up with TRBD1. V lost 3 bases to trimming and J lost 3 bases; unmatched junction nucleotides: 5. Germline CDR1 is DFQATT and CDR2 is SNEGSKA (reference sequence). This CDR3 is 14 amino acids long. The CDR3 nucleotides are TGCAGTGCTAGTCGGACAGGGGCGTACTATGGCTACACCTTC. Its translation: CSASRTGAYYGYTF.

The V gene is TRBV7-2, the J gene TRBJ2-5; 11 nucleotides match TRBD2. The CDR3 extends over 16 amino acids. The germline gives CDR1 SGHTA, CDR2 FQGNSA. V was pared by 1 base and J by 5 bases, with 6 bases of the junction left unmatched. The DNA for the CDR3 is TGTGCCAGCAGCTTAGGAGTGGTAGCGGGGGGGGAGACCCAGTACTTC. Its protein is CASSLGVVAGGETQYF.

The genes are TRBV27 and TRBJ2-3; D perhaps matches TRBD2 (5 bases). In germline, CDR1 is MNHEY, CDR2 SMNVEV (reference sequence). The CDR3 is 13 amino acids. Trimming took 8 bases from V and 5 from J, leaving 14 bases between them. Here the CDR3 reads CASGGRVRDTQYF. CDR3 coding DNA: TGTGCCAGCGGAGGTAGGGTTAGAGATACGCAGTATTTT.

This chain joins TRBV7-8 and TRBJ2-2; the match to TRBD1 covers 10 bases. V shed 5 bases and J 3 bases; nucleotides not matched to a gene: 9. This CDR3 is built from 17 residues. Germline CDR1 and CDR2: SGHVS and FQNEAQ. In DNA, the CDR3 is TGTGCCAGCAGCGCCAGACAGGGGGCAAGAGACACCGGGGAGCTGTTTTTT. Translation: CASSARQGARDTGELFF.